Below are 27 T cell receptor beta chains sequenced from a single sample in a study of PD-1 blockade in classical Hodgkin lymphoma (dated by TCRdb to 2018 to 2021). Library preparation used the immunoSEQ multiplex PCR assay. What TCRdb holds here is the immuneACCESS table cut down to in-frame rearrangements. Part of the clones is not present; checked against another copy, under half of the missing clones reflect an unresolved V gene, and the others are unexplained. The sample yields some 52,000 clones; around nine tenths were counted once. The ten largest clones take up 6.5% to 8.5% of the sample. What this sample's time point label stands for: cycle 4 day 1 (C4D1), after more than 5 weeks of nivolumab. Every trial patient had relapsed following autologous stem cell transplantation, and prior brentuximab vedotin exposure was what differed among cohorts A, B and C. The specimen was peripheral blood mononuclear cells (PBMCs), collected before the fourth cycle of nivolumab. The receptors were sampled from a human donor with classical Hodgkin lymphoma.

The sample holds a few counts of this clone. The chain has TRBV21-1 and TRBJ2-1; the table calls TRBD1, which could not be checked here. TRBV21-1 is annotated as a pseudogene. The CDR3 contains 19 residues. The CDR3 DNA follows: TGTGCCAGCAGCCGAGGTTGGGGCAGGGATCGGTTTAGCTACAATGAGCAGTTCTTC. It codes for CASSRGWGRDRFSYNEQFF.

The chain links TRBV29-1 to TRBJ2-3, with 11 bases aligning to TRBD1. Germline loops: CDR1 SQVTM, CDR2 ANQGSEA. Germline trimming cut 7 bases from V and 3 bases from J; bases unmatched to any gene: 6. The CDR3 sequence is 14 residues long. The DNA of the CDR3 is TGCAGCGCCGTGGGACAGGGGGAGACAGATACGCAGTATTTT. It translates to CSAVGQGETDTQYF.

The V call is TRBV2, the J call TRBJ2-5; no definite D call. V lost 6 bases to trimming and J lost 6 bases, with 5 bases between them. CDR3 size: 10 residues. Germline V gene lookup returns CDR1 SNHLY and CDR2 FYNNEI. CDR3 DNA sequence: TGTGCCAGCAGGGTCAAGACCCAGTACTTC. Protein: CASRVKTQYF.

The chain is built from TRBV5-1 and TRBJ2-7, with D perhaps TRBD2 (6 bases). The CDR3 is 16 amino acids. Germline CDR1 and CDR2: SGHRS and YFSETQ. The V end lost 4 bases, the J end lost 3 bases, and 20 bases lay between the germline ends. CDR3 protein: CASSQEPVGGYYEQYF. The DNA for the CDR3 is TGCGCCAGCAGCCAGGAGCCAGTGGGGGGATACTACGAGCAGTACTTC.

The chain employs TRBV6-5 and TRBJ2-3; 10 nucleotides line up with TRBD1. The CDR3 is made up of 16 amino acids. Trimming cost V 1 base and J 2 bases; bases outside gene matches: 3. Germline V gene lookup returns CDR1 MNHEY and CDR2 SVGAGI. The CDR3 coding sequence is TGTGCCAGCAGTTACTTTGGGACAGGGGACACAGATACGCAGTATTTT. As protein: CASSYFGTGDTDTQYF.

V is TRBV27 and J is TRBJ1-2; maybe TRBD1 (6 bases). V lost 5 bases to trimming and J lost 8 bases, with 21 bases between them. Germline V lookup: CDR1 MNHEY, CDR2 SMNVEV (reference sequence). This CDR3 comprises 15 residues. The CDR3 nucleotides read TGTGCCAGCAGTCCCACAGGGTCGGTATCGAGGGGCTACACCTTC. Protein: CASSPTGSVSRGYTF.

This clone was seen only once. The genes are TRBV7-9 and TRBJ2-7; D is uncertain. The CDR3 is 14 amino acids. Germline V gives CDR1 SEHNR, CDR2 FQNEAQ (reference sequence). The V end was cut by 5 bases, the J end by 3 bases, with 14 bases between. CDR3 region: CASSPARASYEQYF. The CDR3 DNA is TGTGCCAGCAGCCCCGCTAGGGCGAGCTACGAGCAGTACTTC.

The V call is TRBV4-1, the J call TRBJ2-1; 14 bases match TRBD2. V was pared by 0 bases and J by 6 bases, with 4 bases of the junction left unmatched. CDR3 length: 17 amino acids. Germline V gives CDR1 MGHRA, CDR2 YSYEKL. The CDR3 is CASSQEGTSGRLNEQFF. The DNA for the CDR3 is TGCGCCAGCAGCCAAGAGGGGACTAGCGGGAGACTCAATGAGCAGTTCTTC.

The chain joins TRBV28 to TRBJ1-4, with a weak D call TRBD1 (6 bases). Deletions cut 4 bases from V and 4 bases from J, with 13 bases between. The CDR3 contains 15 residues. The V gene's germline CDR1 is MDHEN and CDR2 SYDVKM. CDR3 sequence reads: CASSSPDRYNEKLFF. CDR3 DNA: TGTGCCAGCAGTTCTCCGGACAGATATAATGAAAAACTGTTTTTT.

V is TRBV4-1 and J is TRBJ1-2, with 7 bases lining up with TRBD1. The CDR3 has 14 amino acids. Germline CDR1 reads MGHRA; CDR2 reads YSYEKL. V lost 3 bases and J lost 4; bases outside the gene matches: 5. In nucleotides, the CDR3 is TGCGCCAGCAGCCAGCTACAGGGGAGCTATGGCTACACCTTC. Encoded protein: CASSQLQGSYGYTF.

The V and J genes are TRBV25-1 and TRBJ2-6; D is uncertain. This CDR3 region has 12 residues. Germline V lookup: CDR1 MGHDK, CDR2 SYGVNS. The V end lost 5 bases, the J end lost 4 bases, and 3 bases lay between the germline ends. The CDR3 sequence is CASSPGANVLTF. The DNA for the CDR3 is TGTGCCAGCAGTCCAGGGGCCAACGTCCTGACTTTC.

The V call is TRBV2, the J call TRBJ1-6, with a tentative D call TRBD1 (6 bases). Germline V gives CDR1 SNHLY, CDR2 FYNNEI. V gave up 6 bases and J gave up 7 bases, with 10 bases separating them. The CDR3 runs to 13 residues. In nucleotides, the CDR3 is TGTGCCAGCAGCGCCGACAGGAATTCACCCCTCCACTTT. This translates into CASSADRNSPLHF.

DNA for the CDR3: TGTGCCAGCAGTGCATGGACTTACTACGAGCAGTACTTC. It encodes CASSAWTYYEQYF. This chain uses TRBV6-5 with TRBJ2-7, with D possibly TRBD2 on 5 matching bases. Germline V gene data show CDR1 as MNHEY and CDR2 as SVGAGI. CDR3 size: 13 residues. V dropped 5 bases and J dropped 3 bases, with 11 bases sitting between them.

This chain connects TRBV19 to TRBJ2-7, with D possibly being TRBD2 (6 bases). Germline lookup yields CDR1 LNHDA and CDR2 SQIVND (reference sequence). Trimming removed 7 bases at V and 6 bases at J, with 19 bases between. This CDR3 comprises 14 residues. CDR3: CASTISPQGGEQYF. Written as DNA, the CDR3 is TGTGCCAGTACCATATCCCCTCAGGGAGGCGAGCAGTACTTC.

The genes are TRBV4-1 and TRBJ1-5; tentatively, D is TRBD1 (5 bases). Germline V gene lookup returns CDR1 MGHRA and CDR2 YSYEKL. Trimming left V 1 base short and J 7 bases short, with 14 bases between. The CDR3 spans 15 residues. The chain's CDR3 is CASSQAETQGQPQHF. CDR3 nucleotides: TGCGCCAGCAGCCAAGCTGAAACCCAGGGACAGCCCCAGCATTTT.

The J gene is TRBJ1-5, the V gene TRBV6-4; D is undetermined. The V and J ends lost 3 bases and 1 base respectively, with 4 bases between them. Per germline, CDR1 MRHNA and CDR2 SNTAGT. The CDR3 is 13 amino acids. This CDR3 is CASSEGSNQPQHF. CDR3 DNA: TGTGCCAGCAGTGAGGGCAGCAATCAGCCCCAGCATTTT.

The chain has TRBV28 and TRBJ2-7; D remains ambiguous. This CDR3 comprises 14 residues. The V gene lost 3 bases and the J gene lost 2 bases, with 11 bases spanning the gap. Looked up from germline, CDR1 is MDHEN and CDR2 is SYDVKM. CDR3 sequence reads: CASSLPVHPYEQYF. CDR3 in DNA: TGTGCCAGCAGTTTGCCAGTACATCCCTACGAGCAGTACTTC.

V usage is TRBV7-3 and J usage is TRBJ1-2, with D possibly being TRBD1 (5 bases). CDR3 length: 13 residues. The germline V and J ends were trimmed by 5 bases and 8 bases, with 15 bases remaining between them. Germline values: CDR1 SGHTA, CDR2 FQGTGA. This CDR3 is CASSPSAGTGYTF. CDR3 nucleotides: TGTGCCAGCAGCCCCTCTGCGGGGACCGGCTACACCTTC.

The chain employs TRBV14 and TRBJ1-2; D uncertain. The CDR3 covers 14 residues. Trimming stripped 1 base from V and 4 bases from J, with 10 bases between. Germline CDR1 SGHDN, CDR2 FVKESK. CDR3 in amino acids: CASSQGSNFYGYTF. CDR3 DNA: TGTGCCAGCAGCCAAGGGTCGAACTTCTATGGCTACACCTTC.

The gene calls are TRBV27 and TRBJ2-7, with a possible D match to TRBD2 (5 bases). There are 16 residues in the CDR3. Germline lookup yields CDR1 MNHEY and CDR2 SMNVEV (reference sequence). V was pared by 5 bases and J by 2 bases, with 19 bases between. CDR3 in amino acids: CASSPGVQVLAYEQYF. For the CDR3, the DNA is TGTGCCAGCAGTCCCGGGGTCCAGGTCCTTGCCTACGAGCAGTACTTC.

The chain is built from TRBV7-9 and TRBJ1-2; possibly TRBD1 for D (6 bases). CDR1 is SEHNR, CDR2 FQNEAQ, per germline (reference sequence). This CDR3 spans 12 amino acids. Between the trimmed V and J ends, which lost 5 bases and 4 bases, there was a span of 8 bases. The CDR3 region has the DNA TGTGCCAGCAGCCCACAGGGCTATGGCTACACCTTC. This gives the protein CASSPQGYGYTF.

The rearrangement joins TRBV10-3 to TRBJ2-1, with D possibly being TRBD2 (5 bases). The V gene's germline CDR1 is ENHRY and CDR2 SYGVKD. The CDR3 length is 15 residues. The germline V and J ends were trimmed by 5 bases and 2 bases, with 13 bases remaining between them. The CDR3 nucleotides read TGTGCCATCAGTCCCAGCGGAGCCGCCTACAATGAGCAGTTCTTC. Protein: CAISPSGAAYNEQFF.

The chain links TRBV7-2 to TRBJ1-1; 8 bases are a match to TRBD1. V shed 5 bases and J 0 bases; nucleotides not matched to a gene: 8. The germline V gene encodes CDR1 SGHTA and CDR2 FQGNSA. This CDR3 spans 16 amino acids. The CDR3 is CASSTRQGSVNTEAFF. In DNA form, the CDR3 reads TGTGCCAGCAGCACCCGACAGGGGTCGGTGAACACTGAAGCTTTCTTT.

The V gene is TRBV28, the J gene TRBJ1-1; D is undetermined. This CDR3 is 14 amino acids long. The V gene lost 2 bases and the J gene lost 1 base, with 8 bases spanning the gap. Looked up from germline, CDR1 is MDHEN and CDR2 is SYDVKM. CDR3 nucleotides: TGTGCCAGCAGTTTAATCGTGCCGAACACTGAAGCTTTCTTT. This sequence encodes CASSLIVPNTEAFF.

This rearrangement joins TRBV4-1 to TRBJ1-1, with 8 bases fitting TRBD1. This CDR3 has 15 residues. V trimming: 1 base; J trimming: 4 bases; junction bases outside the gene matches: 5. Germline V lookup: CDR1 MGHRA, CDR2 YSYEKL. The CDR3 is CASSQAVTGVTEAFF. In DNA, the CDR3 is TGCGCCAGCAGCCAAGCTGTGACAGGGGTCACTGAAGCTTTCTTT.

This clone was observed a few times. The V and J genes are TRBV5-1 and TRBJ2-3; D uncertain. V lost 3 bases to trimming and J lost 2 bases, with 1 base between them. CDR1 is SGHRS, CDR2 YFSETQ, per germline. The CDR3 spans 11 residues. CDR3 region: CASSSTDTQYF. The CDR3 nucleotides read TGCGCCAGCAGCTCCACAGATACGCAGTATTTT.

The rearrangement links TRBV28 to TRBJ2-7; D gene uncertain. Germline V lookup: CDR1 MDHEN, CDR2 SYDVKM. This CDR3 spans 14 amino acids. For the CDR3, the DNA is TGTGCAAGCGTTAGATCGGGTGTCACCTACGAGCAGTACTTC. Its protein product is CASVRSGVTYEQYF.